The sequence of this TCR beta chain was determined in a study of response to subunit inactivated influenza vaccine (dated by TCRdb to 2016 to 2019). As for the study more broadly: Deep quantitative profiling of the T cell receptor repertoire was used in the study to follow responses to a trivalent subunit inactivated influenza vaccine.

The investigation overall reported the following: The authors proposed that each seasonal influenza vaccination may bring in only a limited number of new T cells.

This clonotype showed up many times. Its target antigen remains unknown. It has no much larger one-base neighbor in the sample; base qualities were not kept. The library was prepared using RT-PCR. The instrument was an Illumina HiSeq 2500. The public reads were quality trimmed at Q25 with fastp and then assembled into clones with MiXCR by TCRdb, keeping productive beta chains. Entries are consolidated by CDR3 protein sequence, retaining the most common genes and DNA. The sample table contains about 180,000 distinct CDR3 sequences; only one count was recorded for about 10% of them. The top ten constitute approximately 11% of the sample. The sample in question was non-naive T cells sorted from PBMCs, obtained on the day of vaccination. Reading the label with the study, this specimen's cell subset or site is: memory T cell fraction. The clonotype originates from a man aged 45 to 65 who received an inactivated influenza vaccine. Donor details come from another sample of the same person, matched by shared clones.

The nucleotides are TGTGCCAGCAGCTTAGCGTTGGGGCGGATACAAGAGACCCAGTACTTC. The translation is CASSLALGRIQETQYF. The rearranged chain carries TRBV7-9 and TRBJ2-5; tentative D gene TRBD1, with 5 bases matching. From cysteine to phenylalanine, the CDR3 is 16 amino acids long. The entry retains the CDR3 DNA only, 48 bases that are in frame from base 1. CDR1 and CDR2 (SEHNR, FQNEAQ) derive from the germline V gene (reference sequence). V and J lose 0 bases and 2 bases, and a span of 13 bases separates them. With all but the CDR3 taken from the reference TRBV7-9 and TRBJ2-5 genes, the full variable domain is: DTGVSQNPRHKITKRGQNVTFRCDPISEHNRLYWYRQTLGQGPEFLTYFQNEAQLEKSRLLSDRFSAERPKGSFSTLEIQRTEQGDSAMYLCASSLALGRIQETQYFGPGTRLLVL.